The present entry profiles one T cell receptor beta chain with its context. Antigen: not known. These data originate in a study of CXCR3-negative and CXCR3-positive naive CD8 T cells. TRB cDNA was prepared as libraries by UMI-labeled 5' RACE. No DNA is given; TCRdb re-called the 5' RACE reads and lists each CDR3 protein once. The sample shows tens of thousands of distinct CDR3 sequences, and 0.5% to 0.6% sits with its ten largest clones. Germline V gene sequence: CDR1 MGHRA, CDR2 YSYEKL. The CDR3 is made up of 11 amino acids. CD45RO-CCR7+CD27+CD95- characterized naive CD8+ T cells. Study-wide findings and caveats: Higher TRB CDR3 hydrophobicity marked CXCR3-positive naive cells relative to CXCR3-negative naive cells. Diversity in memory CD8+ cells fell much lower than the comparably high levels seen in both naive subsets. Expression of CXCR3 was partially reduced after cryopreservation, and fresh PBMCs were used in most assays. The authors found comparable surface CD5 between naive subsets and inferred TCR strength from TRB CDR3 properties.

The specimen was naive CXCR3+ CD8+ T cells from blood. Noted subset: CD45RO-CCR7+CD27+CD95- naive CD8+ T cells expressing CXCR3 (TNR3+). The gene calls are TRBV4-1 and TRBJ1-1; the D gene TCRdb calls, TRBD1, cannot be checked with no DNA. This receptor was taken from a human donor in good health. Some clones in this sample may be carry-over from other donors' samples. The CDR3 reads CASSPGQGSFF.